These 16 T cell receptor beta chains share one sample of origin, sequenced in a study of blood T cell repertoires in COVID-19. Assay: immunoSEQ multiplex PCR; the TCRdb copy retains only in-frame clones and omits some. The data hold about 150,000 clones, with about 90% observed a single time. Sequenced sample: peripheral blood. These TCRs come from an elderly man with acute or convalescent COVID-19.

This clone showed up just once. This chain joins TRBV7-9 and TRBJ1-1; D unclear. CDR1 is SEHNR and CDR2 is FQNEAQ in the germline V gene (reference sequence). The length of the CDR3 is 13 residues. The ends were cut back, 4 bases at V and 5 bases at J, with 11 bases in the middle. The CDR3 here is CASSSIFGTEAFF. The CDR3 DNA follows: TGTGCCAGCAGCTCAATTTTCGGGACTGAAGCTTTCTTT.

This sequence joins TRBV29-1 and TRBJ1-1, with TRBD1 as a possible D gene (6 bases). Trimming took off 2 bases at V and 0 bases at J, with 13 bases between the two ends. The CDR3 runs to 15 residues. Germline V CDR1 and CDR2: SQVTM, ANQGSEA. The DNA for the CDR3 is TGCAGCGTTGAATGGACAGTCGGTATGAACACTGAAGCTTTCTTT. It translates to CSVEWTVGMNTEAFF.

V usage is TRBV5-4 and J usage is TRBJ2-3; 14 nucleotides align to TRBD2. Germline V gene sequence: CDR1 SGHNT, CDR2 YYREEE (reference sequence). Trimming took 4 bases from V and 4 from J; bases not matched to a gene: 5. The CDR3 covers 16 residues. The CDR3 sequence: CASSGGLAGVSDTQYF. CDR3 DNA: TGTGCCAGCAGCGGGGGACTAGCGGGAGTTTCAGATACGCAGTATTTT.

V and J are TRBV4-1 and TRBJ1-1, with D possibly TRBD1 on 5 matching bases. The CDR3 spans 15 residues. Germline V gene data show CDR1 as MGHRA and CDR2 as YSYEKL. V was cut by 3 bases and J by 0 bases, with 11 bases left in between. CDR3 nucleotides: TGCGCCAGCAGCCACCTCGGACATTTGAACACTGAAGCTTTCTTT. This translates into CASSHLGHLNTEAFF.

V usage is TRBV7-3 and J usage is TRBJ2-1; 10 bases align to TRBD2. With 5 bases clipped from V and 3 bases from J, the junction kept 7 bases outside the gene matches. Germline loops: CDR1 SGHTA, CDR2 FQGTGA. The CDR3 has 16 amino acids. CDR3 sequence (DNA): TGTGCCAGCAGCCTCACCTCTAGCGGGAGCTACAATGAGCAGTTCTTC. It yields the protein CASSLTSSGSYNEQFF.

The chain has TRBV28 and TRBJ1-2; 10 nucleotides agree with TRBD1. The length of the CDR3 is 16 residues. V gave up 6 bases and J gave up 8 bases; unmatched junction bases: 15. CDR1 is MDHEN and CDR2 is SYDVKM in the germline V gene. The CDR3 region is CASRTRDRGLAEGYTF. CDR3 bases: TGTGCCAGCAGGACCCGGGACAGGGGTCTGGCGGAAGGCTACACCTTC.

The chain combines TRBV6-4 with TRBJ1-6; 10 bases line up with TRBD1. The CDR3 totals 14 residues. Losses at the gene ends were 5 bases for V and 8 bases for J; bases not matched to a gene: 3. Per the germline V gene, CDR1 is MRHNA and CDR2 is SNTAGT. The CDR3 sequence: CASSIGQGDSPLHF. Written as DNA, the CDR3 is TGTGCCAGCAGTATCGGACAGGGGGATTCACCCCTCCACTTT.

Concerning this clone itself: Different DNA sequences within this sample yield the same CDR3. The genes are TRBV3-1 (or the pseudogene TRBV3-2) and TRBJ1-1, with D perhaps matching TRBD1 (6 bases). V was cut by 4 bases and J by 2 bases, with 11 bases left in between. The CDR3 has 14 residues. Germline CDR1 reads LGHDT; CDR2 reads YNNKEL (reference sequence). In nucleotides, the CDR3 is TGTGCCAGCAGCCCGTTGACAGGAAACACTGAAGCTTTCTTT. Translated, it gives CASSPLTGNTEAFF.

The J gene is TRBJ2-1, the V gene TRBV7-9; 7 bases agree with TRBD1. The CDR3 has 14 residues. The germline gives CDR1 SEHNR, CDR2 FQNEAQ (reference sequence). The ends lost 0 bases at V and 5 bases at J; junction bases unmatched: 1. This CDR3 is CASSLAGQNNEQFF. CDR3 DNA: TGTGCCAGCAGCTTAGCGGGACAGAACAATGAGCAGTTCTTC.

The rearrangement joins TRBV5-1 to TRBJ1-1; no firm D call. The V end lost 0 bases, the J end lost 5 bases, and 8 bases lay between the germline ends. The germline V gene encodes CDR1 SGHRS and CDR2 YFSETQ. The CDR3 sequence is 13 residues long. The DNA for the CDR3 is TGCGCCAGCAGCTTGGGAGAAATAACTGAAGCTTTCTTT. It translates to CASSLGEITEAFF.

Comments on this clone: Other DNA sequences of this sample code for an identical CDR3. This sequence joins TRBV6-5 and TRBJ1-5, with 8 nucleotides matching TRBD1. Germline-derived CDR1 and CDR2 are MNHEY and SVGAGI. The CDR3 is made up of 14 amino acids. The V and J ends lost 6 bases and 2 bases, in that order; junction bases with no gene match: 3. CDR3 in DNA: TGTGCCAGCAGCCAGACAGGGGGCAATCAGCCCCAGCATTTT. It codes for CASSQTGGNQPQHF.

The rearrangement joins TRBV3-1 (or the pseudogene TRBV3-2) to TRBJ1-5; 7 bases fit TRBD1. The germline V gene has CDR1 LGHDT and CDR2 YNNKEL (reference sequence). Unmatched junction bases numbered 6, after V lost 0 bases and J lost 7 bases. The CDR3 loop spans 15 amino acids. CDR3 sequence: CASSQDPTGDQPQHF. The DNA for the CDR3 is TGTGCCAGCAGCCAAGACCCTACAGGGGACCAGCCCCAGCATTTT.

The CDR3 coding sequence is TGTGCCAGCTCAGAAGTAGAAGGGGTTGAAAAACTGTTTTTT. Its protein product is CASSEVEGVEKLFF. V usage is TRBV18 and J usage is TRBJ1-4; the D gene is possibly TRBD1 (5 bases). Germline V gene sequence: CDR1 KGHSH, CDR2 LQKENI. Trimming shortened V by 5 bases and J by 7 bases, and 14 bases separated the two germline ends. The CDR3 is 14 amino acids.

The chain uses TRBV5-1 and TRBJ2-7, with TRBD1 matching over 10 bases. The CDR3 is made up of 15 amino acids. With 4 bases clipped from V and 0 bases from J, the junction kept 4 bases outside the gene matches. CDR1 and CDR2 from the germline V gene are SGHRS and YFSETQ. The CDR3, as DNA: TGCGCCAGCAGCCTCTGGACAGGGGGCTCCTACGAGCAGTACTTC. This sequence encodes CASSLWTGGSYEQYF.

As for this clone: Germline and junction disagree at one end, which may indicate a read error. The J gene is TRBJ2-7, the V gene TRBV28, with 9 bases aligning to TRBD1. CDR1 MDHEN and CDR2 SYDVKM come from the germline V gene. The CDR3 runs 15 residues. The CDR3 nucleotides read TGTGCCAGCAGCTTATTGCCGGGACAGGGATACGAGCAGTACTTC. It codes for CASSLLPGQGYEQYF.

This chain links TRBV28 with TRBJ1-6; 10 positions agree with TRBD1. The CDR3 contains 16 residues. V shed 6 bases and J 1 base; nucleotides not matched to a gene: 3. CDR1 is MDHEN and CDR2 is SYDVKM in the germline V gene. The CDR3 loop reads CASRRTGGSYNSPLHF. CDR3 sequence (DNA): TGTGCCAGCAGACGGACAGGGGGGTCCTATAATTCACCCCTCCACTTT.